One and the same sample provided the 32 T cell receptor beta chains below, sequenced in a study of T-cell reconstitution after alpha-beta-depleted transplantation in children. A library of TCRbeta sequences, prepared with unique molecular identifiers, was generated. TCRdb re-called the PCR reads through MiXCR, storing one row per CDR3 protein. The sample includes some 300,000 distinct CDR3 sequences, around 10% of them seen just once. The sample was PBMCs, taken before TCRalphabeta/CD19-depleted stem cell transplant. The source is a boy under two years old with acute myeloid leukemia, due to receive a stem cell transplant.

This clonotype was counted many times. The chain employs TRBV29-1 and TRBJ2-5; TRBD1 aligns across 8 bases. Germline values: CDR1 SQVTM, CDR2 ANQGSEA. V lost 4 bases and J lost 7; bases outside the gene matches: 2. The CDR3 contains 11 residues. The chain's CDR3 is CSVGQGATQYF. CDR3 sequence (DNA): TGCAGCGTTGGGCAGGGGGCGACCCAGTACTTC.

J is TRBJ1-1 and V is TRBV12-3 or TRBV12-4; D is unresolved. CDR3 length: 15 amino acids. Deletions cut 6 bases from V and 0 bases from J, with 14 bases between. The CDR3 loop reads CASSPQLNLNTEAFF. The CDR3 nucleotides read TGTGCCAGCAGCCCTCAACTCAACCTGAACACTGAAGCTTTCTTT.

The CDR3 protein is CASSEGRETYEQYF. For the CDR3, the DNA is TGTGCCAGCAGTGAGGGACGAGAGACCTACGAGCAGTACTTC. The chain recombines TRBV2 with TRBJ2-7; the D call may be TRBD1 or TRBD2 (5 bases each). Trimming pared 3 bases from V and 2 bases from J, leaving 11 bases between. The CDR3 length is 14 residues. The V gene's germline CDR1 is SNHLY and CDR2 FYNNEI.

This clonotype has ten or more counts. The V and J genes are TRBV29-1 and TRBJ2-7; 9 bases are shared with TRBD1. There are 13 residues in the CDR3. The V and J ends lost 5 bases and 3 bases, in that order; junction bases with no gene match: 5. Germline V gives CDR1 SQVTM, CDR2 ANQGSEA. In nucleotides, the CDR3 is TGCAGCGTTCAGGCGACAGGGGGCTACGAGCAGTACTTC. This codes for CSVQATGGYEQYF.

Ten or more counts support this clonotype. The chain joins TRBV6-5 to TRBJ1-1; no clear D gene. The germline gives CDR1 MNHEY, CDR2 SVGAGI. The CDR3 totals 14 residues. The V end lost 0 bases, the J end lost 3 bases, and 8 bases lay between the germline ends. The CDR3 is CASSYSIGDTEAFF. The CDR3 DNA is TGTGCCAGCAGTTACTCGATTGGCGACACTGAAGCTTTCTTT.

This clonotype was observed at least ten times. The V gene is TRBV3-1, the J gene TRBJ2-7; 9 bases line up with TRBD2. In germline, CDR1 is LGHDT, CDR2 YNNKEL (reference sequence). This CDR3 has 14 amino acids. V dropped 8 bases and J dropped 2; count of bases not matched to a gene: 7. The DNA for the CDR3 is TGTGCCAGCCAGCCAGGACTAGCGCCCTACGAGCAGTACTTC. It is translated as CASQPGLAPYEQYF.

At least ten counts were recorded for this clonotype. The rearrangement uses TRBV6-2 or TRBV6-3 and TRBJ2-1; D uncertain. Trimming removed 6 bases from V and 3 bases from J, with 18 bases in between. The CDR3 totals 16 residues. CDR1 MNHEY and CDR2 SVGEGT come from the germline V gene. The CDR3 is CASSPDDPGLYNEQFF. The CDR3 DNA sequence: TGTGCCAGCAGCCCCGATGATCCCGGCCTCTACAATGAGCAGTTCTTC.

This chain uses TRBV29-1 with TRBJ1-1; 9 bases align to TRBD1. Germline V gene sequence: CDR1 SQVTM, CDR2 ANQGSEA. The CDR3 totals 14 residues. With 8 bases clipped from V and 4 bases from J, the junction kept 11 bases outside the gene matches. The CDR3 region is CSLDRGSVGTEAFF. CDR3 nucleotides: TGCAGCCTGGACAGGGGATCAGTGGGCACTGAAGCTTTCTTT.

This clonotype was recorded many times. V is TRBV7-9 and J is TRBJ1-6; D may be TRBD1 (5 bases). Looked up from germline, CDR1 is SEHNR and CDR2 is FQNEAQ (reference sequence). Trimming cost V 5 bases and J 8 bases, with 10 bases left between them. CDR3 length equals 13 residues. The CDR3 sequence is CASSNDRYSPLHF. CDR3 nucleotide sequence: TGTGCCAGCAGCAACGACAGATATTCACCCCTCCACTTT. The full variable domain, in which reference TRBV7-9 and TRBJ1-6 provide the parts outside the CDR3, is DTGVSQNPRHKITKRGQNVTFRCDPISEHNRLYWYRQTLGQGPEFLTYFQNEAQLEKSRLLSDRFSAERPKGSFSTLEIQRTEQGDSAMYLCASSNDRYSPLHFGNGTRLTVT.

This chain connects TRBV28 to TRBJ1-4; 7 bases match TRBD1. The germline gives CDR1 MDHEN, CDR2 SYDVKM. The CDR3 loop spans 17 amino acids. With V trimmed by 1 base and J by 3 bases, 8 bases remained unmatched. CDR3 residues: CASSLLRATGSNEKLFF. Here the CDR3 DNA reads TGTGCCAGCAGTTTATTAAGGGCGACAGGGTCTAATGAAAAACTGTTTTTT.

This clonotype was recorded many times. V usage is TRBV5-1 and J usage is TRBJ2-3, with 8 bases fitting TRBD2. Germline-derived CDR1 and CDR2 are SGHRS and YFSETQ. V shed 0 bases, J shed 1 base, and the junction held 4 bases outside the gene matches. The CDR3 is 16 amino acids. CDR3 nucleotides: TGCGCCAGCAGCTTGGGATCGGGGGGGCGCACAGATACGCAGTATTTT. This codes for CASSLGSGGRTDTQYF. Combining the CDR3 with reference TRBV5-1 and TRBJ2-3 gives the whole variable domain KAGVTQTPRYLIKTRGQQVTLSCSPISGHRSVSWYQQTPGQGLQFLFEYFSETQRNKGNFPGRFSGRQFSNSRSEMNVSTLELGDSALYLCASSLGSGGRTDTQYFGPGTRLTVL.

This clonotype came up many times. The CDR3 loop reads CATSGRGPAYEQYF. CDR3 coding DNA: TGTGCCACCAGTGGCAGGGGGCCGGCCTACGAGCAGTACTTC. V is TRBV24-1 and J is TRBJ2-7, with 8 bases matching TRBD1. The CDR3 consists of 14 residues. CDR1 KGHDR and CDR2 SFDVKD come from the germline V gene. Germline trimming cut 5 bases from V and 2 bases from J; bases unmatched to any gene: 4.

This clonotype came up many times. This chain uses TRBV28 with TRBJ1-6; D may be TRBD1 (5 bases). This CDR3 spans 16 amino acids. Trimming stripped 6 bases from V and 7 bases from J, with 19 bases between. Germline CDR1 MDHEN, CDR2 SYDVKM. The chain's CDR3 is CASRDQTGGVNSPLHF. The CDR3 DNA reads TGTGCCAGCAGAGATCAGACTGGGGGAGTGAATTCACCCCTCCACTTT.

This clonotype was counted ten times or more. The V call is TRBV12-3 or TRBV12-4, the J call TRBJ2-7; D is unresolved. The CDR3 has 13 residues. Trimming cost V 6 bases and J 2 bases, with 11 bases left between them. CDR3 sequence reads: CASSFGLPYEQYF. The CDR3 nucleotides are TGTGCCAGCAGCTTTGGGCTCCCCTACGAGCAGTACTTC.

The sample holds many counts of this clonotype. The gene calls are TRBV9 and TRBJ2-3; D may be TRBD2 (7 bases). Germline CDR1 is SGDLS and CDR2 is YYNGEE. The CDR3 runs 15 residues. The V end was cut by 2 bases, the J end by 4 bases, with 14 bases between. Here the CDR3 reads CASSVSGGPADTQYF. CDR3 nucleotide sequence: TGTGCCAGCAGCGTCTCCGGGGGGCCGGCAGATACGCAGTATTTT.

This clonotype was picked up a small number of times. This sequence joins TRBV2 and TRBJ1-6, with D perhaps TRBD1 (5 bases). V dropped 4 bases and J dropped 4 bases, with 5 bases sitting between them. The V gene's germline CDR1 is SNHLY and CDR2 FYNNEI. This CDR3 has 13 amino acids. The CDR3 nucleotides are TGTGCCAGCAGTGGACAGTATAATTCACCCCTCCACTTT. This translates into CASSGQYNSPLHF.

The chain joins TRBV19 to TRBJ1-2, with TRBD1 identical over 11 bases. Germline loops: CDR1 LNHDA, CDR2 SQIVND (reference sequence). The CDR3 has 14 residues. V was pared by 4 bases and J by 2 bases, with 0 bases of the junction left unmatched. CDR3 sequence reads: CASSRTGGNYGYTF. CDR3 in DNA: TGTGCCAGTAGTAGGACAGGGGGCAACTATGGCTACACCTTC.

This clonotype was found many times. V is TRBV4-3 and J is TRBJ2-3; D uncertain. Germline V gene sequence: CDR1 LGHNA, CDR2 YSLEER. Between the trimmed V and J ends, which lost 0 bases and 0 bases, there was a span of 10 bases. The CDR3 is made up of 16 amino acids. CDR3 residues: CASSQDHAVSTDTQYF. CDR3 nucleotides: TGCGCCAGCAGCCAAGATCATGCGGTTAGCACAGATACGCAGTATTTT.

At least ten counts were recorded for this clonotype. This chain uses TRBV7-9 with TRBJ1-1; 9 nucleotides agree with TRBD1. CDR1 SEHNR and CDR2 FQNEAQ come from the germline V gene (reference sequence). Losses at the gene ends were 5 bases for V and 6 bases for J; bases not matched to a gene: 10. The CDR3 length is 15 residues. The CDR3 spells CASSPSGTGFPEAFF. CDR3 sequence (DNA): TGTGCCAGCAGCCCTTCTGGGACAGGGTTCCCTGAAGCTTTCTTT.

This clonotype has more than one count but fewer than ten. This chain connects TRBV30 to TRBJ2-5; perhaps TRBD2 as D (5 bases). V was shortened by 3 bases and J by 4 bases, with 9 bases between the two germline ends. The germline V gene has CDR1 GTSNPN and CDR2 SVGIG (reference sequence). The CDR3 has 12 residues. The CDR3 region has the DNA TGTGCCTGGAGGGGCGGAGGAGAGACCCAGTACTTC. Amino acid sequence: CAWRGGGETQYF. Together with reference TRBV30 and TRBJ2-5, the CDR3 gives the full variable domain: SQTIHQWPATLVQPVGSPLSLECTVEGTSNPNLYWYRQAAGRGLQLLFYSVGIGQISSEVPQNLSASRPQDRQFILSSKKLLLSDSGFYLCAWRGGGETQYFGPGTRLLVL.

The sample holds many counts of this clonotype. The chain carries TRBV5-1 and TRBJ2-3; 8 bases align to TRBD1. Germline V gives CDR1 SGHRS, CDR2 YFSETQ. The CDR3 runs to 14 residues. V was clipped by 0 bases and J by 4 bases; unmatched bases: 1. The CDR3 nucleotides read TGCGCCAGCAGCTTGGGACAGGGGCCAGATACGCAGTATTTT. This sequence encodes CASSLGQGPDTQYF.

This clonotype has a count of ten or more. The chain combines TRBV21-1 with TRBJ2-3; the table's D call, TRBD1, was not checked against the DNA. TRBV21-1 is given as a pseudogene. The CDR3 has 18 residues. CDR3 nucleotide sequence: TGTGCCAGCAGCAAAGGAGGGGTTAGCGGGACAGGAACAGATACGCAGTATTTT. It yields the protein CASSKGGVSGTGTDTQYF.

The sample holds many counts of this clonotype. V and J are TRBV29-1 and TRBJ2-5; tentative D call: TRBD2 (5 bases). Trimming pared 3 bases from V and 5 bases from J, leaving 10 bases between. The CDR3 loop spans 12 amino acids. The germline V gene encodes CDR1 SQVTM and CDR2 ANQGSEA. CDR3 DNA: TGCAGCGTTGAGCTAGCTGTGGAGACCCAGTACTTC. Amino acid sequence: CSVELAVETQYF.

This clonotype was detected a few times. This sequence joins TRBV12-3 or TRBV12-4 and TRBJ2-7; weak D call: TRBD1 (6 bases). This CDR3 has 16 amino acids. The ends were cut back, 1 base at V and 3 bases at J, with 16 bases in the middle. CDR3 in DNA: TGTGCCAGCAGTTTAGAAGGGGACACCCCCTACTACGAGCAGTACTTC. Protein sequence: CASSLEGDTPYYEQYF.

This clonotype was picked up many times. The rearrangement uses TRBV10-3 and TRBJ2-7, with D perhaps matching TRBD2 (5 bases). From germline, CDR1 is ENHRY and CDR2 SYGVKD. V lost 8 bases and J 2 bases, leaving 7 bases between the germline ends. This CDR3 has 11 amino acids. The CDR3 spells CAIGGPYEQYF. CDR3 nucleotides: TGTGCCATCGGAGGACCCTACGAGCAGTACTTC.

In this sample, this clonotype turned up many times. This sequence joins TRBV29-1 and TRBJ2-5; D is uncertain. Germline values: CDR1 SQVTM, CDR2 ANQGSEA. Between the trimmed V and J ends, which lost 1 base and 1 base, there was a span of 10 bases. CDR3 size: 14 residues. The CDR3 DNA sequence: TGCAGCGTTGAAGCTTGGCAGGTCCAAGAGACCCAGTACTTC. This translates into CSVEAWQVQETQYF.

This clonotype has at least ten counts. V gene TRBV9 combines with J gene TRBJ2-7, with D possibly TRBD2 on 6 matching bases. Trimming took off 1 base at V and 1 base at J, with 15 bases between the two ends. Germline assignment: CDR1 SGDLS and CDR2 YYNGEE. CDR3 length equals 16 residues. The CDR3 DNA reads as TGTGCCAGCAGCGTAAGGAGGGTGGCGGAGTCCTACGAGCAGTACTTC. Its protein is CASSVRRVAESYEQYF.

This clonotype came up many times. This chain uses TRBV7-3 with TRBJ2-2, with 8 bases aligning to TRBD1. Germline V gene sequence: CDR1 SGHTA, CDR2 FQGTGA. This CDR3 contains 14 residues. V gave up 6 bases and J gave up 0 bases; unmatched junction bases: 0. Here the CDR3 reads CASRDRANTGELFF. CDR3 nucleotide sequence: TGTGCCAGCAGGGACAGGGCGAACACCGGGGAGCTGTTTTTT.

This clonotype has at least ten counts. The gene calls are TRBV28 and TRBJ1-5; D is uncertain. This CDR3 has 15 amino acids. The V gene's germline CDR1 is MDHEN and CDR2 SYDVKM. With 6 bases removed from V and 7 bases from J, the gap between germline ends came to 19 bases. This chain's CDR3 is CASRAPGRIRQPQHF. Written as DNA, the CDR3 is TGTGCCAGCAGAGCCCCAGGTAGGATTCGGCAGCCCCAGCATTTT.

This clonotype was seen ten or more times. The DNA for the CDR3 is TGTGCCAGCAGTTTAGGGGGACTAGCGGGTGGTGAGCAGTACTTC. This gives the protein CASSLGGLAGGEQYF. The chain uses TRBV12-3 or TRBV12-4 and TRBJ2-7, with 12 bases fitting TRBD2. J was trimmed by 7 bases and V by 1 base; bases with no gene match: 5. The CDR3 length is 15 residues.

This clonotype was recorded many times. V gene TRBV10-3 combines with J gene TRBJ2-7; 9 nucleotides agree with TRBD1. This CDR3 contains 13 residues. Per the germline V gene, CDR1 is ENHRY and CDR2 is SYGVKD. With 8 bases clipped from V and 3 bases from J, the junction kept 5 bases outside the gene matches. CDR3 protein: CAIGQGKNYEQYF. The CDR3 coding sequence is TGTGCCATCGGACAGGGGAAAAACTACGAGCAGTACTTC.

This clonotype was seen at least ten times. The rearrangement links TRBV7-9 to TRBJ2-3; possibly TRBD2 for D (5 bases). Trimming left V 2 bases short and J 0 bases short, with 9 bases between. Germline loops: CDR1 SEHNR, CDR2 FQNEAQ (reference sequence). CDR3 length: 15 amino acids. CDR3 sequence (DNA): TGTGCCAGCAGCTTACGAGGGATTAGCACAGATACGCAGTATTTT. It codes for CASSLRGISTDTQYF.